The source of this T cell receptor beta chain is a study of blood T cell repertoires in COVID-19. Study details: PBMCs, B-cell-depleted T cells, or T cells provided the cDNA or gDNA that made up the material.

Recruited during active infection, patients (from Seattle) were subsequently followed longitudinally. Study processing details: Using reference gene primer amplification, nucleated cell counts were estimated. The protocol was immunoSEQ multiplex PCR, while the TCRdb copy is restricted to in-frame clones and leaves out a portion. V and J calls and clone size are copied from that table; D and trimming were computed from the DNA. The profile shows more than 250,000 clones, 70% to 90% of them singletons. V lost 1 base to trimming and J lost 3 bases, with 5 bases between them. CDR1 SGHKS and CDR2 YYEKEE come from the germline V gene (reference sequence). The CDR3 runs to 12 residues.

This sequence was found in a woman in her forties or fifties with COVID-19, enrolled during active disease. The chain employs TRBV5-5 and TRBJ2-7; D ambiguous. The sample taken for sequencing was peripheral blood. The CDR3 DNA reads as TGTGCCAGCAGCTTGTCTCTCTACGAGCAGTACTTC. Translation gives CASSLSLYEQYF.